This T cell receptor beta chain was captured in a study of blood T cell repertoires in COVID-19. The CDR3 runs to 14 residues. V lost 4 bases and J lost 8; bases outside the gene matches: 6. CDR1 and CDR2 from the germline V gene are SGHTA and FQGNSA. Sequenced by immunoSEQ multiplex PCR; TCRdb stores in-frame clones only, minus some. The sample holds 250,000 to 350,000 clones, around 88% seen once. Seattle cases were enrolled at active infection and followed longitudinally. V is TRBV7-2 and J is TRBJ1-2, with 11 bases identical to TRBD1. This TCR derives from a woman in her 70s with COVID-19, enrolled during active disease. The sample was peripheral blood. CDR3 in DNA: TGTGCCAGCAGCTGGGACAGGGGGTGGTGGGGCTACACCTTC. Encoded protein: CASSWDRGWWGYTF.